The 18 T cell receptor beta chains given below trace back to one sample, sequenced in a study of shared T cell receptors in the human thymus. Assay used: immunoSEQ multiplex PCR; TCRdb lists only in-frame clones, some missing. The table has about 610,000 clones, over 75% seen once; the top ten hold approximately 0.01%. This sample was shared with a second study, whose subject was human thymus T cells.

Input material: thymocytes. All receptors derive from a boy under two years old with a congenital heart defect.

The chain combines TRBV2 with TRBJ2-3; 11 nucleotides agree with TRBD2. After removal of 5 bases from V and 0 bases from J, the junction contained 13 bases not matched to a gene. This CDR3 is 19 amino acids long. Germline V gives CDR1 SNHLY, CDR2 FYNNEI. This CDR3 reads CASSPVRLAGGISTDTQYF. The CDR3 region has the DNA TGTGCCAGCAGTCCCGTTCGTCTAGCGGGAGGAATAAGCACAGATACGCAGTATTTT.

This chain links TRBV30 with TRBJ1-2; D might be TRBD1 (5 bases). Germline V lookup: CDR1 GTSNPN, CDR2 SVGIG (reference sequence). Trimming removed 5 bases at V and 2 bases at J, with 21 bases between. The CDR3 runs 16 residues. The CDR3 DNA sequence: TGTGCCTGGCTCAGGAAAGGGGAAAGGGCCAACTATGGCTACACCTTC. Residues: CAWLRKGERANYGYTF.

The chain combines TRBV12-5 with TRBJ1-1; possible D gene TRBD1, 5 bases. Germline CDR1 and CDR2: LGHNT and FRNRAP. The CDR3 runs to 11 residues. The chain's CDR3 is CVTRRGTEAFF. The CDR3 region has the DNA TGTGTTACAAGGAGGGGCACTGAAGCTTTCTTT.

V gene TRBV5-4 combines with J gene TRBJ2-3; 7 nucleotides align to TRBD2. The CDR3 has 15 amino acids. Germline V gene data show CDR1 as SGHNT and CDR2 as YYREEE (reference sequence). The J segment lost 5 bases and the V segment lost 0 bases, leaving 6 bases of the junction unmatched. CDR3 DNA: TGTGCCAGCAGCTTGGGGGGGAGGGGAGGAGATACGCAGTATTTT. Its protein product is CASSLGGRGGDTQYF.

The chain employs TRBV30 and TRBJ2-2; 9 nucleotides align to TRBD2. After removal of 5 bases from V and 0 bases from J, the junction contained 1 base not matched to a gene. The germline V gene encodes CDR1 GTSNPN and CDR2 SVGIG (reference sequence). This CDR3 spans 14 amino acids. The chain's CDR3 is CAWGTSPNTGELFF. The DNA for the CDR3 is TGTGCCTGGGGGACTAGCCCGAACACCGGGGAGCTGTTTTTT. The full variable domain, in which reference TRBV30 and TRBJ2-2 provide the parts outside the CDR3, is SQTIHQWPATLVQPVGSPLSLECTVEGTSNPNLYWYRQAAGRGLQLLFYSVGIGQISSEVPQNLSASRPQDRQFILSSKKLLLSDSGFYLCAWGTSPNTGELFFGEGSRLTVL.

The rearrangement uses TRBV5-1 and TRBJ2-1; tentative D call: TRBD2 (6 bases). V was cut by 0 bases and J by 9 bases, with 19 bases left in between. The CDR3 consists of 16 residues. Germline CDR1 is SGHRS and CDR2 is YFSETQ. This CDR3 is CASSLVPGEKDFEQFF. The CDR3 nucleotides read TGCGCCAGCAGCTTGGTGCCGGGAGAGAAGGACTTTGAGCAGTTCTTC.

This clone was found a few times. The CDR3 sequence is CASSPPGPGGNEQFF. CDR3 DNA sequence: TGTGCCAGCAGCCCACCGGGCCCGGGGGGAAATGAGCAGTTCTTC. The chain uses TRBV7-3 and TRBJ2-1, with 7 bases aligning to TRBD2. Germline loops: CDR1 SGHTA, CDR2 FQGTGA. Unmatched junction bases numbered 11, after V lost 5 bases and J lost 7 bases. The CDR3 has 15 residues.

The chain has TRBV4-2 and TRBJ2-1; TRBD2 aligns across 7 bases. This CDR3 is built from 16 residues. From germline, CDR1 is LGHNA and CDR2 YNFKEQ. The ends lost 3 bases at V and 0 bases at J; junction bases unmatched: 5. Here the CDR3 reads CASSHGGGGSYNEQFF. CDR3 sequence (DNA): TGTGCCAGCAGCCATGGTGGGGGGGGCTCCTACAATGAGCAGTTCTTC.

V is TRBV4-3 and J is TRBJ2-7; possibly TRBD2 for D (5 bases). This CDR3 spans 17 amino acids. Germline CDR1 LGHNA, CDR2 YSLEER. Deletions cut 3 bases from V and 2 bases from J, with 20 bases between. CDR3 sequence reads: CASSQTNRYNLAYEQYF. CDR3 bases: TGCGCCAGCAGCCAGACTAACCGGTATAATTTAGCCTACGAGCAGTACTTC.

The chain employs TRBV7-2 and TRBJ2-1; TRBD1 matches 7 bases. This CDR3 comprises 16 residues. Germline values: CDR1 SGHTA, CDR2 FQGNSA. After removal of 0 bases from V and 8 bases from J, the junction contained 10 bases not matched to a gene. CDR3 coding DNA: TGTGCCAGCAGCTTAGCTTCAGAGGGGGCGTTCGATGAGCAGTTCTTC. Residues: CASSLASEGAFDEQFF.

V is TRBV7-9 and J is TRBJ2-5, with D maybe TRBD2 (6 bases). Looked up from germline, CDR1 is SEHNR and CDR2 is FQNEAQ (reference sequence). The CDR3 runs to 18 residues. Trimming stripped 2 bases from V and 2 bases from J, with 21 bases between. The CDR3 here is CASSLRPRLGREQETQYF. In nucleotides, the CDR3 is TGTGCCAGCAGCTTAAGACCGAGACTAGGGCGGGAACAAGAGACCCAGTACTTC.

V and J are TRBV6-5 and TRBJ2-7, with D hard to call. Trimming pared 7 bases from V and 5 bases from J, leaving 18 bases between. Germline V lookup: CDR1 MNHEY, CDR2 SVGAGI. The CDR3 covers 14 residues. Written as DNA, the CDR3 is TGTGCCAGCAACCCACTCCCCCCCCGGGACGAGCAGTACTTC. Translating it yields CASNPLPPRDEQYF.

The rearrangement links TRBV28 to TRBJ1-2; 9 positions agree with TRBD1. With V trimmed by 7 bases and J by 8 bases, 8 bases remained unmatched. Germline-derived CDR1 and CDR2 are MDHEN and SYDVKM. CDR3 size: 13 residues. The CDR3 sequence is CASIPTGGQGYTF. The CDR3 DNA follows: TGTGCCAGCATCCCAACAGGGGGCCAGGGCTACACCTTC.

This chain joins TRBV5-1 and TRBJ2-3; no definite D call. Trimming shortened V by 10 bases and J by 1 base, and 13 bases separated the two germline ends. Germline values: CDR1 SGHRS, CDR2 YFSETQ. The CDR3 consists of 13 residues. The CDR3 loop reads CASPPQGTDTQYF. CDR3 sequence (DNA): TGCGCCTCCCCCCCGCAGGGCACAGATACGCAGTATTTT.

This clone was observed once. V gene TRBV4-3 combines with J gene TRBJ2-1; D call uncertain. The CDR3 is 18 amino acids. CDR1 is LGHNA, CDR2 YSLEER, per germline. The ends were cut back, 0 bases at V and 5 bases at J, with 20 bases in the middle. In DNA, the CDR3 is TGCGCCAGCAGCCAAGAATTCCGTTGTGCGCTCCTCCACAATGAGCAGTTCTTC. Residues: CASSQEFRCALLHNEQFF.

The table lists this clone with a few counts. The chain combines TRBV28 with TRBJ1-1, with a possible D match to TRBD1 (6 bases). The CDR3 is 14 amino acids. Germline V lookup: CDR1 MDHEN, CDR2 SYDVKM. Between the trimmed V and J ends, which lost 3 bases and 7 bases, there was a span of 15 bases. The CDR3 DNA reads TGTGCCAGCAGTTTGGGGGGGCCGACCATTGAAGCTTTCTTT. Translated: CASSLGGPTIEAFF.

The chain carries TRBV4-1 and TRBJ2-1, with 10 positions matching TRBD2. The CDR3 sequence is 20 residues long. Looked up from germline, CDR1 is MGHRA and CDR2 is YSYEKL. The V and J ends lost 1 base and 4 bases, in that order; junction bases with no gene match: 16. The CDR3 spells CASSQGVGILSGRVYNEQFF. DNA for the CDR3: TGCGCCAGCAGCCAAGGGGTCGGCATTCTAAGCGGGAGGGTGTACAATGAGCAGTTCTTC.

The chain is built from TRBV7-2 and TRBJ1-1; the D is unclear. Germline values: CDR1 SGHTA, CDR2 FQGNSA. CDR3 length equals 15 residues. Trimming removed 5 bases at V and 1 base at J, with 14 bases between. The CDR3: CASSPASQENTEAFF. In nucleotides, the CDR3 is TGTGCCAGCAGCCCTGCTTCCCAGGAGAACACTGAAGCTTTCTTT.